The source of this TCR beta chain is a study of CD8 T cells in Susac syndrome. The authors sequenced TCR beta from blood CD8+ and CD4+ T cells. Stable or active relapsing-remitting multiple sclerosis, untreated and meeting revised McDonald criteria, defined the controls. Negative magnetic isolation gave CD8+ and CD4+ cells; FACS enriched CD8+ TEMRA. The CDR3 length is 13 residues. Germline V CDR1 and CDR2: KGHDR, SFDVKD. The V end lost 4 bases, the J end lost 0 bases, and 5 bases lay between the germline ends. Reverse transcription of about 0.5 to 1 ug RNA used random hexamers. Amplification of the TCR beta CDR3 was carried out by immunoSEQ multiplex PCR, which spanned a total of 54 Vbeta and 13 Jbeta segments. TCRdb recomputed calls from the immunoSEQ multiplex PCR reads with MiXCR, one row per CDR3 protein. Of more than 95,000 distinct CDR3 sequences in the sample, over 90% were seen once.

The sequence was obtained from a human donor with multiple sclerosis. This chain connects TRBV24-1 to TRBJ1-1; no reliable D call. The sequenced sample was CD8+ T cells from PBMCs. The CDR3 DNA sequence: TGTGCCACCAGTGACCTGTTGAACACTGAAGCTTTCTTT. This codes for CATSDLLNTEAFF.